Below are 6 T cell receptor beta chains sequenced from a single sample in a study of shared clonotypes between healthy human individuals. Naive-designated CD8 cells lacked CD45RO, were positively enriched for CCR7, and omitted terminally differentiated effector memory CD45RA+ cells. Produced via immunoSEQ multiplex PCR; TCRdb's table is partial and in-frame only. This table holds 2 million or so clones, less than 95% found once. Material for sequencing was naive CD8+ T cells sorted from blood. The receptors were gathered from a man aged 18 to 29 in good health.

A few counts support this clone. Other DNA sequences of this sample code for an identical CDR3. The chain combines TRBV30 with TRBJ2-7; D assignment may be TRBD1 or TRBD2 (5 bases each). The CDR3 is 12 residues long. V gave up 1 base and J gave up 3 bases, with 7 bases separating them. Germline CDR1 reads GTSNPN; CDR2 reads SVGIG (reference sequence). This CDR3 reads CAWSGDGYEQYF. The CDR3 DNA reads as TGTGCCTGGAGTGGGGACGGCTACGAGCAGTACTTC.

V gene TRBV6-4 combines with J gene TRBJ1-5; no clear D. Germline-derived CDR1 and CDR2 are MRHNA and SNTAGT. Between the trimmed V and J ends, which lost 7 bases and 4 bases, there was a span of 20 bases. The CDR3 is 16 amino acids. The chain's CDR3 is CASTDLTPVPNQPQHF. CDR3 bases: TGTGCCAGCACCGACCTTACACCCGTTCCTAATCAGCCCCAGCATTTT.

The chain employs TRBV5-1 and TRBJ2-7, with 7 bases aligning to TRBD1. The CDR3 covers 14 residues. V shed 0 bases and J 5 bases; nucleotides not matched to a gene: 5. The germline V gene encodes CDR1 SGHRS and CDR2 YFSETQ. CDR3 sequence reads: CASSLEQGRDEQYF. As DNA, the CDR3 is TGCGCCAGCAGCTTGGAACAGGGGCGGGACGAGCAGTACTTC. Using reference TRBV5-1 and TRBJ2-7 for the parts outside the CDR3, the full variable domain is KAGVTQTPRYLIKTRGQQVTLSCSPISGHRSVSWYQQTPGQGLQFLFEYFSETQRNKGNFPGRFSGRQFSNSRSEMNVSTLELGDSALYLCASSLEQGRDEQYFGPGTRLTVT.

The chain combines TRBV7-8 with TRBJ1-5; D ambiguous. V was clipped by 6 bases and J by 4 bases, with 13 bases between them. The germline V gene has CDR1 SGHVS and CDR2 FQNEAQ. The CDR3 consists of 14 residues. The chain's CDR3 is CASSLPDGNQPQHF. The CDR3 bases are TGTGCCAGCAGTCTCCCGGACGGGAATCAGCCCCAGCATTTT.

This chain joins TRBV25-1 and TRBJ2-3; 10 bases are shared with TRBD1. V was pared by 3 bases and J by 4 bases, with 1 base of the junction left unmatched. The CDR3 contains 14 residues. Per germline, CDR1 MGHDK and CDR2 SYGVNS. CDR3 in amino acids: CASSETGGPDTQYF. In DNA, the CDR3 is TGTGCCAGCAGTGAGACAGGGGGCCCAGATACGCAGTATTTT. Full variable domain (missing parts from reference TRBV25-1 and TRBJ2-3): EADIYQTPRYLVIGTGKKITLECSQTMGHDKMYWYQQDPGMELHLIHYSYGVNSTEKGDLSSESTVSRIRTEHFPLTLESARPSHTSQYLCASSETGGPDTQYFGPGTRLTVL.

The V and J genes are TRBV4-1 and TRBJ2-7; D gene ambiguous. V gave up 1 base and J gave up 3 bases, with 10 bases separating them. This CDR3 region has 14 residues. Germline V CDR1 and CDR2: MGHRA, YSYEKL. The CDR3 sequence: CASSQAGLVYEQYF. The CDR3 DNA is TGCGCCAGCAGCCAAGCGGGCTTAGTCTACGAGCAGTACTTC.